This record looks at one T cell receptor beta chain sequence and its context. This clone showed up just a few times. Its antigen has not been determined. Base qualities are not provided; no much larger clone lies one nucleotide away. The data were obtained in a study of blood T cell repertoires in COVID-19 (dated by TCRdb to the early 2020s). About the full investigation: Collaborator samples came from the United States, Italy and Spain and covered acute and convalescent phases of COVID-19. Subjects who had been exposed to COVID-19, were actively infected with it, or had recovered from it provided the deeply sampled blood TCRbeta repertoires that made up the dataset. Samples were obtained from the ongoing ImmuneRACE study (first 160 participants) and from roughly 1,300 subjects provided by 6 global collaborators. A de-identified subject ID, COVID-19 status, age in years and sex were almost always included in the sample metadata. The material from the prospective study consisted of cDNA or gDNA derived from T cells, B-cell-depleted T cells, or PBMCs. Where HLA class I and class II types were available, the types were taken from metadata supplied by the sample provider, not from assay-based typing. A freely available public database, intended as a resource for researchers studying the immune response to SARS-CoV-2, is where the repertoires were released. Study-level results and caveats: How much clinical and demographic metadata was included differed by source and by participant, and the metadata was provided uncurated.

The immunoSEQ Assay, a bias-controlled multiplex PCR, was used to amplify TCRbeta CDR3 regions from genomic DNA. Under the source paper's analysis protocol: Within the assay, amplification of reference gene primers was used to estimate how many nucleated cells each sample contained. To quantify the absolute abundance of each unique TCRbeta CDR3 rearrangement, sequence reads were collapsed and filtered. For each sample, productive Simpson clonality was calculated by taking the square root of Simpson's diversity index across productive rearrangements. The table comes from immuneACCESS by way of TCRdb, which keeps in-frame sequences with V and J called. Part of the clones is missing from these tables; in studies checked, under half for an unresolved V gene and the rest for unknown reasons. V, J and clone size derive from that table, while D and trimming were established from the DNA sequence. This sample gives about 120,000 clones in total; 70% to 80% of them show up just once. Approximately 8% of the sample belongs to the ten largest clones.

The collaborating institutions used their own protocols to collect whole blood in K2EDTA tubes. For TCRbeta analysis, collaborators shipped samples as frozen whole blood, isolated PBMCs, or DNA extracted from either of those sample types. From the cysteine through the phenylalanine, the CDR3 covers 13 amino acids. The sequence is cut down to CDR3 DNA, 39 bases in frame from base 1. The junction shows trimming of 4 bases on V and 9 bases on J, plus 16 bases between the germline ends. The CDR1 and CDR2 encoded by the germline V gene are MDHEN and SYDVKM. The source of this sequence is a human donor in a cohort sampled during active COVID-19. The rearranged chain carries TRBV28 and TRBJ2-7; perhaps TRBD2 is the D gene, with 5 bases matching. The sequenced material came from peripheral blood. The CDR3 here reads CASSSPGVAGQYF. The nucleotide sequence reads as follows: TGTGCCAGCAGTTCCCCCGGGGTAGCAGGGCAGTACTTC.